This T cell receptor (beta chain) is from a study of T cell clonotyping in hematopoietic cell transplantation. Study-level points and caveats: After transplant, recipient diversity fell while pathologically expanded clonotypes grew through day 180.

Comments on this clone: Its matching antigen is unknown.

CDR1 is SNHLY, CDR2 FYNNEI, per germline. Germline trimming cut 5 bases from V and 8 bases from J; bases unmatched to any gene: 5. This CDR3 region has 12 residues. Time point given: recipient sample about 28 days before transplant, after cytoreduction. Libraries were prepared by immunoSEQ multiplex PCR; TCRdb keeps only in-frame clonotypes and omits some of them. This table has around 28,000 clones, about 92% appearing once. The sample was peripheral blood mononuclear cells, taken before stem cell transplant. This TCR came from a man aged 45-65 years with acute myeloid leukemia. Some clones in this sample may be carry-over from other donors' samples. V usage is TRBV2 and J usage is TRBJ1-2, with 7 nucleotides matching TRBD1. CDR3 DNA sequence: TGTGCCAGCAGTCGACAGGGCGAGGGCTACACCTTC. Protein: CASSRQGEGYTF.